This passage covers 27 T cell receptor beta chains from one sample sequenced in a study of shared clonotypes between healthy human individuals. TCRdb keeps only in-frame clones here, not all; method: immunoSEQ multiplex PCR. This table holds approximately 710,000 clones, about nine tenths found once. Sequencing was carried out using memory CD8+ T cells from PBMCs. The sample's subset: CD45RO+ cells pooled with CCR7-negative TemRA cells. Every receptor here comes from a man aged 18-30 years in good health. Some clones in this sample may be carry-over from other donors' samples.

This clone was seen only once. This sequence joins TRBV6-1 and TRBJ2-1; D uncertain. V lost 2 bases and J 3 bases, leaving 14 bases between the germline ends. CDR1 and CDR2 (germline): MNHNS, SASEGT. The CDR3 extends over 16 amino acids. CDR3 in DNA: TGTGCCAGCAGTGAACCGCCTGCTTTCGTCTACAATGAGCAGTTCTTC. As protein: CASSEPPAFVYNEQFF.

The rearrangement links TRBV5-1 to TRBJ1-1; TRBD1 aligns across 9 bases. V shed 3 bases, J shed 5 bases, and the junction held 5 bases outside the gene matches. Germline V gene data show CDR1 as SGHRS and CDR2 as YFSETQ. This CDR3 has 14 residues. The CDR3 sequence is CASSSHRGLTEAFF. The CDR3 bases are TGCGCCAGCAGCTCCCACAGGGGGCTGACTGAAGCTTTCTTT.

The CDR3 coding sequence is TGCGCCAGCAGCCAAGTTAGCGTCGCCTACGAGCAGTACTTC. Translation: CASSQVSVAYEQYF. V gene TRBV4-1 combines with J gene TRBJ2-7; D may be TRBD2 (5 bases). CDR1 and CDR2 (germline): MGHRA, YSYEKL. The CDR3 extends over 14 amino acids. V shed 1 base and J shed 2 bases, with 9 bases lying between them.

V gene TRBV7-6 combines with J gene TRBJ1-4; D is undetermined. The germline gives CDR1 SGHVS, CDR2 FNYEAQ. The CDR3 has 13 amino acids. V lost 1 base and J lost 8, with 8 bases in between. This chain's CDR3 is CASSLVEEEKLFF. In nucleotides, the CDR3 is TGTGCCAGCAGCTTAGTGGAGGAAGAAAAACTGTTTTTT.

CDR3 region: CASSLRSLAGWDEQFF. The CDR3, as DNA: TGTGCCAGCAGCTTAAGGTCCCTAGCGGGATGGGATGAGCAGTTCTTC. This chain uses TRBV7-3 with TRBJ2-1; TRBD2 matches 9 bases. V trimming: 1 base; J trimming: 8 bases; junction bases outside the gene matches: 9. This CDR3 region has 16 residues. The germline V gene encodes CDR1 SGHTA and CDR2 FQGTGA.

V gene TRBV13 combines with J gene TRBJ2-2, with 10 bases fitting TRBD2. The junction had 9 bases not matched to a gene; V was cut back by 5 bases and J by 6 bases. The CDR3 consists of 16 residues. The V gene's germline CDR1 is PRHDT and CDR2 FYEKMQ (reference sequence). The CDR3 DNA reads TGTGCCAGCAGCCCCTTCGGTCTAGCGGGAGCCGGGGAGCTGTTTTTT. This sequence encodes CASSPFGLAGAGELFF.

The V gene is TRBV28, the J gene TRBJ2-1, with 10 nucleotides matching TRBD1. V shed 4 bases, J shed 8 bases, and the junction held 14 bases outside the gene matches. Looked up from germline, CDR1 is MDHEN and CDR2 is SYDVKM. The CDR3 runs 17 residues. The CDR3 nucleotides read TGTGCCAGCAGTTATCATTTGGGGACAGGGGACGTCGATGAGCAGTTCTTC. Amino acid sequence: CASSYHLGTGDVDEQFF. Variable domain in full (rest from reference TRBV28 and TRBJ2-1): DVKVTQSSRYLVKRTGEKVFLECVQDMDHENMFWYRQDPGLGLRLIYFSYDVKMKEKGDIPEGYSVSREKKERFSLILESASTNQTSMYLCASSYHLGTGDVDEQFFGPGTRLTVL.

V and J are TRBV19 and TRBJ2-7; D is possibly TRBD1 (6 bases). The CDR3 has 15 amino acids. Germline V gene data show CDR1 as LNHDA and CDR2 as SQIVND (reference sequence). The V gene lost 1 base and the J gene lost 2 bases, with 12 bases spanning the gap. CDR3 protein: CASSIGGQPTYEQYF. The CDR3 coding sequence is TGTGCCAGTAGTATAGGGGGGCAGCCCACCTACGAGCAGTACTTC. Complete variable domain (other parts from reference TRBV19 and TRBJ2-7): DGGITQSPKYLFRKEGQNVTLSCEQNLNHDAMYWYRQDPGQGLRLIYYSQIVNDFQKGDIAEGYSVSREKKESFPLTVTSAQKNPTAFYLCASSIGGQPTYEQYFGPGTRLTVT.

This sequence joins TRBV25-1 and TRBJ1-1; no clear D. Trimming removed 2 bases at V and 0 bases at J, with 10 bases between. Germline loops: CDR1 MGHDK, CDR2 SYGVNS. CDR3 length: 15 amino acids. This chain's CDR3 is CASSELDGLNTEAFF. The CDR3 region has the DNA TGTGCCAGCAGTGAACTTGACGGGCTGAACACTGAAGCTTTCTTT.

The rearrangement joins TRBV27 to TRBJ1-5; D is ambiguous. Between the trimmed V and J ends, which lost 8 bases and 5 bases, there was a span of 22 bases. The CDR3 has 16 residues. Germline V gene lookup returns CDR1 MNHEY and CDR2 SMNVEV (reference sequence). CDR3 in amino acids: CASSAWTGAPHQPQHF. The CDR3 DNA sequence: TGTGCCAGCTCCGCCTGGACGGGAGCCCCTCATCAGCCCCAGCATTTT.

CDR3 sequence: CAISDPSSYEQYF. CDR3 in DNA: TGTGCCATCAGTGACCCGAGCTCCTACGAGCAGTACTTC. This sequence joins TRBV10-3 and TRBJ2-7; no definite D call. This CDR3 contains 13 residues. V dropped 3 bases and J dropped 0 bases, with 6 bases sitting between them. Germline assignment: CDR1 ENHRY and CDR2 SYGVKD.

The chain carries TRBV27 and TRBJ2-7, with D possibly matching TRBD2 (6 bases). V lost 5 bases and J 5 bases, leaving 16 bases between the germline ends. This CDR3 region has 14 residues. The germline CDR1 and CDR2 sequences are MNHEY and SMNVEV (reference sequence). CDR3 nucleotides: TGTGCCAGCAGTCAATTGACTAGTTTGCACGAGCAGTACTTC. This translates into CASSQLTSLHEQYF.

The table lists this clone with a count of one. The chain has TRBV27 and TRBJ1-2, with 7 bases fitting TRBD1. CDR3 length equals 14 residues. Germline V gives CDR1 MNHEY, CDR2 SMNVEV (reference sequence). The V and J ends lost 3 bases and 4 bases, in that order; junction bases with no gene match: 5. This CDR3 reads CASSLEGAAYGYTF. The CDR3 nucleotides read TGTGCCAGCAGTTTGGAGGGGGCCGCCTATGGCTACACCTTC.

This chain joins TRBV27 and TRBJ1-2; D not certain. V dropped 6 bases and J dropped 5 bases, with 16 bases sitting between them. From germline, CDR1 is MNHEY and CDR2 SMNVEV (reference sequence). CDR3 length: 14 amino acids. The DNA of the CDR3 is TGTGCCAGCAGAAGGACGGACTCTGGGTATGGCTACACCTTC. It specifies CASRRTDSGYGYTF.

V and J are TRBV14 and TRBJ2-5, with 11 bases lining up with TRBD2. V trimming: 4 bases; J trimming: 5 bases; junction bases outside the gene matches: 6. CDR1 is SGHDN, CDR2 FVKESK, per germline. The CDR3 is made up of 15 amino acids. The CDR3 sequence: CASSPGLAVWETQYF. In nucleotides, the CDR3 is TGTGCCAGCAGCCCGGGACTAGCGGTATGGGAGACCCAGTACTTC.

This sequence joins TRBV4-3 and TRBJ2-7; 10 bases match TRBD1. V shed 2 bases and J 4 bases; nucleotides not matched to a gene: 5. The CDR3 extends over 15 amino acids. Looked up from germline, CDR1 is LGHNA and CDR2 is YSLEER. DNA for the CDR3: TGCGCCAGCAGCCAAAAAGGGACAGGGGAGTACGAGCAGTACTTC. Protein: CASSQKGTGEYEQYF.

The CDR3 DNA sequence: TGTGCCAGCAGTTACTCGACAGGGGGAGTCTATGGCTACACCTTC. Its translation is CASSYSTGGVYGYTF. The V and J genes are TRBV6-5 and TRBJ1-2; 9 nucleotides match TRBD1. Trimming removed 0 bases from V and 4 bases from J; junction bases left unmatched: 3. This CDR3 contains 15 residues. Germline V gene sequence: CDR1 MNHEY, CDR2 SVGAGI.

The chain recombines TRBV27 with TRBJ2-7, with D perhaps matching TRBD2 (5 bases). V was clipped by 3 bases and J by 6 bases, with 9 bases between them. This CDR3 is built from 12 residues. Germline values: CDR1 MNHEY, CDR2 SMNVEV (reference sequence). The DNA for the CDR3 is TGTGCCAGCAGTTTGGACGGACTCGAGCAGTACTTC. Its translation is CASSLDGLEQYF.

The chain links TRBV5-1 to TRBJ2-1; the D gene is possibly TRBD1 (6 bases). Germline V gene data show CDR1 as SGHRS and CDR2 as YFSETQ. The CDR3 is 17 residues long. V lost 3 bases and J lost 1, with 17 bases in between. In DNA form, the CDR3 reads TGCGCCAGCAGCTCCACAAGGACAGACACATCCTACAATGAGCAGTTCTTC. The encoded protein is CASSSTRTDTSYNEQFF.

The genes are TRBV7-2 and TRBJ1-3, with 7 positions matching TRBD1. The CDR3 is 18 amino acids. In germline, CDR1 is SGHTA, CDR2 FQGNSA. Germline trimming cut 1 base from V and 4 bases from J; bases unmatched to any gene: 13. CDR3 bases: TGTGCCAGCAGCTTAGTCTCAGGGGGAAGCTATATAGGAAACACCATATATTTT. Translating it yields CASSLVSGGSYIGNTIYF.

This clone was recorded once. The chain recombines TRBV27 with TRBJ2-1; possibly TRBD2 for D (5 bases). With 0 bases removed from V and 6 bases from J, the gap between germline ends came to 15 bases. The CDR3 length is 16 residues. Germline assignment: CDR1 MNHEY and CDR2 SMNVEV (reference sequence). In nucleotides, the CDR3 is TGTGCCAGCAGTTTATCCCCGGGGATCCAGCCCAATGAGCAGTTCTTC. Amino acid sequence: CASSLSPGIQPNEQFF.

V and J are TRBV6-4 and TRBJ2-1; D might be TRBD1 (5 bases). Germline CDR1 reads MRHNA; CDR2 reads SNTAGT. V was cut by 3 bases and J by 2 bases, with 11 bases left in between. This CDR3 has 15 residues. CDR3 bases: TGTGCCAGCAGTGATACAGGTGATCCCTACAATGAGCAGTTCTTC. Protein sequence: CASSDTGDPYNEQFF.

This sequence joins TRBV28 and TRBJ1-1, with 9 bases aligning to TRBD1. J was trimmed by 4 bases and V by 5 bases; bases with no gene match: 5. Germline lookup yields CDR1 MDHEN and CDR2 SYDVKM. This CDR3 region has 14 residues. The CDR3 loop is CASSPVTGGTEAFF. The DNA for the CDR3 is TGTGCCAGCAGTCCAGTGACAGGGGGCACTGAAGCTTTCTTT.

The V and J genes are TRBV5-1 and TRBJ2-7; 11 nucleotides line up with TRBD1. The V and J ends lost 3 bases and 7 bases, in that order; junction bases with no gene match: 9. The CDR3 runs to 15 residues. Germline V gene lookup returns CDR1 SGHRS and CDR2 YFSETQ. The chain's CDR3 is CASSWDRGTGREQYF. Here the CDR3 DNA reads TGCGCCAGCAGCTGGGACAGGGGGACGGGACGTGAGCAGTACTTC. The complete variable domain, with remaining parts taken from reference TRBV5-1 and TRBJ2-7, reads KAGVTQTPRYLIKTRGQQVTLSCSPISGHRSVSWYQQTPGQGLQFLFEYFSETQRNKGNFPGRFSGRQFSNSRSEMNVSTLELGDSALYLCASSWDRGTGREQYFGPGTRLTVT.

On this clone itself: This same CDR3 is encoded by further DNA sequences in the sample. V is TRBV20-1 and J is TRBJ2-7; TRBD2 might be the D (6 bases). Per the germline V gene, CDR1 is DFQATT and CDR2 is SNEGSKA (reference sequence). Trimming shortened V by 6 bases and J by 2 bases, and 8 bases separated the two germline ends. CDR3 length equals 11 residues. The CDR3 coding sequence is TGCAGTGCGCGGGACGCCTACGAGCAGTACTTC. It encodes CSARDAYEQYF.

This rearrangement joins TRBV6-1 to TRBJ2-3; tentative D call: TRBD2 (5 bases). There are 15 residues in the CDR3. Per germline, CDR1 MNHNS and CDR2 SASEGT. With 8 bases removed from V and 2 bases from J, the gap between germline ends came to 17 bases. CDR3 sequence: CASQRTVGDTDTQYF. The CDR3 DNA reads TGTGCCAGCCAGAGGACCGTCGGGGACACAGATACGCAGTATTTT.

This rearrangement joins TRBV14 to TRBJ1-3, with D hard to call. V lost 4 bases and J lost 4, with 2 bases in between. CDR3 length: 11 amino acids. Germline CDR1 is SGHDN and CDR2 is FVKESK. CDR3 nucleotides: TGTGCCAGCAGCCGGGGAAACACCATATATTTT. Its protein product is CASSRGNTIYF. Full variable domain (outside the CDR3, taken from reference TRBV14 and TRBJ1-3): EAGVTQFPSHSVIEKGQTVTLRCDPISGHDNLYWYRRVMGKEIKFLLHFVKESKQDESGMPNNRFLAERTGGTYSTLKVQPAELEDSGVYFCASSRGNTIYFGEGSWLTVV.